A single sample gave rise to the 11 T cell receptor beta chains below, sequenced in a study of blood T cell repertoires in COVID-19. TCRdb's copy holds only in-frame clones and misses some; the assay was immunoSEQ multiplex PCR. The sample comprises 180,000 or so clones, approximately 85% of which are singletons, and 9.8% rests with the top ten. The specimen was peripheral blood. The receptor source for this set is a woman at least 80 years old with acute or convalescent COVID-19.

The chain combines TRBV4-1 with TRBJ2-1, with 9 bases matching TRBD2. V was clipped by 4 bases and J by 7 bases; unmatched bases: 11. The CDR3 extends over 16 amino acids. Germline CDR1 is MGHRA and CDR2 is YSYEKL. CDR3 in amino acids: CASSRLLGGGANEQFF. CDR3 DNA: TGCGCCAGCAGCCGACTTCTGGGCGGGGGGGCAAATGAGCAGTTCTTC.

The chain carries TRBV7-3 and TRBJ2-1; 10 positions agree with TRBD2. CDR3 length equals 15 residues. The V segment lost 6 bases and the J segment 5 bases; nucleotides outside the gene matches: 7. Per germline, CDR1 SGHTA and CDR2 FQGTGA. This CDR3 reads CASSPTLAGNNEQFF. The CDR3 bases are TGTGCCAGCAGTCCTACACTAGCGGGGAACAATGAGCAGTTCTTC. The full variable domain, with the rest looked up from reference TRBV7-3 and TRBJ2-1, is GAGVSQTPSNKVTEKGKYVELRCDPISGHTALYWYRQSLGQGPEFLIYFQGTGAADDSGLPNDRFFAVRPEGSVSTLKIQRTERGDSAVYLCASSPTLAGNNEQFFGPGTRLTVL.

This clone was observed a single time. Relative to the germline gene, one junction end is altered; a read error may explain this. The chain uses TRBV29-1 and TRBJ1-3; TRBD1 agrees at 7 bases. This CDR3 spans 13 amino acids. The germline V gene has CDR1 SQVTM and CDR2 ANQGSEA. CDR3: CSARTGPGDTIYF. In DNA form, the CDR3 reads TGCAGCGCCAGGACAGGCCCTGGAGACACCATATATTTT.

This chain uses TRBV6-5 with TRBJ2-7; D might be TRBD1 (5 bases). There are 16 residues in the CDR3. V gave up 0 bases and J gave up 7 bases, with 19 bases separating them. CDR1 is MNHEY and CDR2 is SVGAGI in the germline V gene. DNA for the CDR3: TGTGCCAGCAGTTACTCTTACACAGGCCGTCCTAAAGAGCAGTACTTC. As protein: CASSYSYTGRPKEQYF.

The gene calls are TRBV5-4 and TRBJ2-7; possible D gene TRBD1, 7 bases. The V gene lost 0 bases and the J gene lost 1 base, with 14 bases spanning the gap. Germline CDR1 SGHNT, CDR2 YYREEE (reference sequence). The CDR3 covers 16 residues. CDR3 amino acids: CASSLGRTGLSYEQYF. CDR3 bases: TGTGCCAGCAGCTTGGGGAGGACAGGACTATCCTACGAGCAGTACTTC.

The chain has TRBV9 and TRBJ2-7; D may be TRBD2 (6 bases). V was clipped by 3 bases and J by 3 bases, with 10 bases between them. Germline-derived CDR1 and CDR2 are SGDLS and YYNGEE. The CDR3 is 13 amino acids. Here the CDR3 reads CASSARDFYEQYF. The CDR3, as DNA: TGTGCCAGCAGCGCCCGGGACTTCTACGAGCAGTACTTC.

V usage is TRBV7-2 and J usage is TRBJ1-5, with D possibly being TRBD1 (6 bases). V lost 5 bases and J lost 7, with 18 bases in between. This CDR3 is 15 amino acids long. Germline-derived CDR1 and CDR2 are SGHTA and FQGNSA. Written as DNA, the CDR3 is TGTGCCAGCAGCCCCTCCAGGGGTGGGGAACAGCCCCAGCATTTT. Amino acid sequence: CASSPSRGGEQPQHF.

This chain uses TRBV5-1 with TRBJ2-1; 7 bases agree with TRBD2. Trimming removed 0 bases from V and 6 bases from J; junction bases left unmatched: 9. The CDR3 loop spans 16 amino acids. Looked up from germline, CDR1 is SGHRS and CDR2 is YFSETQ. CDR3 sequence: CASSLGLADGGNEQFF. The CDR3 DNA follows: TGCGCCAGCAGCTTGGGCCTAGCGGACGGTGGCAATGAGCAGTTCTTC.

In its sample, this clone was seen a few times. V usage is TRBV10-3 and J usage is TRBJ2-1, with 11 bases fitting TRBD2. The ends lost 10 bases at V and 10 bases at J; junction bases unmatched: 18. The CDR3 spans 16 residues. In germline, CDR1 is ENHRY, CDR2 SYGVKD. The CDR3 nucleotides are TGTGCCACCTCCGGGATCGGCCTAGCGGGGGGCTTGGAGCAGTTCTTC. This codes for CATSGIGLAGGLEQFF.

The V gene is TRBV3-1 (or the pseudogene TRBV3-2), the J gene TRBJ1-6; 7 nucleotides match TRBD1. V was clipped by 9 bases and J by 11 bases; unmatched bases: 10. Germline assignment: CDR1 LGHDT and CDR2 YNNKEL (reference sequence). There are 13 residues in the CDR3. As DNA, the CDR3 is TGTGCCAGTGAGGGACAGCCTTTTCCACCCCTCCACTTT. Encoded protein: CASEGQPFPPLHF.

The V gene is TRBV24-1, the J gene TRBJ2-1; 11 bases align to TRBD2. V shed 4 bases, J shed 5 bases, and the junction held 6 bases outside the gene matches. CDR1 is KGHDR and CDR2 is SFDVKD in the germline V gene. The CDR3 is 16 residues long. The CDR3 bases are TGTGCCACCAGTGACCCACTAGCGGGAGCTGACAATGAGCAGTTCTTC. Translated: CATSDPLAGADNEQFF.